This entry concerns a single T cell receptor (beta chain). Clones were sequenced by immunoSEQ multiplex PCR, and TCRdb holds only the in-frame ones, with some missing. The table has some 100,000 clones, around 95% seen once. This record belongs to a study of siplizumab effects on memory and regulatory T cells. The sample taken for sequencing was Tregs sorted from blood. The TCR sequence derives from a human donor in good health.

CDR3 loop: CASRAHREIKNIQYF. DNA for the CDR3: TGTGCCAGCAGAGCTCACAGGGAAATCAAAAACATTCAGTACTTC. The chain has TRBV2 and TRBJ2-4; D perhaps matches TRBD1 (6 bases). V lost 6 bases and J lost 3, with 15 bases in between. Per the germline V gene, CDR1 is SNHLY and CDR2 is FYNNEI. The CDR3 extends over 15 amino acids.